Included here is one T cell receptor (beta chain) sequence, with context. Antigen unknown. These data originate in a study of blood T cells in healthy people across ages. Study observations and caveats: Versus aged donors, long-lived donors had higher diversity and more naive CD4+ cells. Diversity estimates from one million T cells were considered underestimates.

V was pared by 7 bases and J by 1 base, with 11 bases between. The CDR3 is 14 amino acids. The germline V gene encodes CDR1 SGHRS and CDR2 YFSETQ. Combining a sample-barcoded 5' primer with a J-beta primer mix, a second PCR ran for roughly 7 to 12 cycles. Researchers report that a template-switch adaptor with 12 random nucleotides tagged each cDNA molecule. TCRdb processed the 5' RACE reads anew with MiXCR; each CDR3 protein has one entry. This table holds about 1.4 million distinct CDR3 sequences, roughly 64% found once. Source material: blood. This chain uses TRBV5-1 with TRBJ2-2; maybe TRBD2 (5 bases). The source of this sequence is a young man in good health. The CDR3 loop reads CASGRAGNTGELFF. The CDR3 DNA sequence: TGCGCCAGCGGAAGGGCGGGGAACACCGGGGAGCTGTTTTTT.